The present entry profiles one T cell receptor (beta chain) with its context. As yet, its antigen is unknown. The study ran its PCR with 60 Vbeta and 13 Jbeta primers. This table comes from immunoSEQ multiplex PCR, and its TCRdb copy is limited to in-frame clones, with some not included. Of 91,000 or so clones in the sample, around 80% were seen once. The data originate from a study of cytomegalovirus exposure and HLA in healthy donors. Across the study: There were approximately 80 million unique TCRs (from HLA-typed donors) in an early data release. The study's findings and limits: Among immune exposure information, only CMV serostatus was available. Links to common viral pathogens appeared, in a later analysis, for several of the most significant clusters.

CDR1 SGHKS and CDR2 YYEKEE come from the germline V gene (reference sequence). V lost 9 bases, J lost 1 base, and 6 bases stayed unmatched. This CDR3 comprises 14 residues. The TCR was taken from a man aged 30 to 45 in good health and CMV-seropositive. This rearrangement joins TRBV5-5 to TRBJ2-3; 9 nucleotides line up with TRBD1. The material sequenced was PBMCs. CDR3 region: CATLRTGGTDTQYF. The CDR3 coding sequence is TGTGCCACCCTGAGGACAGGGGGCACAGATACGCAGTATTTT.